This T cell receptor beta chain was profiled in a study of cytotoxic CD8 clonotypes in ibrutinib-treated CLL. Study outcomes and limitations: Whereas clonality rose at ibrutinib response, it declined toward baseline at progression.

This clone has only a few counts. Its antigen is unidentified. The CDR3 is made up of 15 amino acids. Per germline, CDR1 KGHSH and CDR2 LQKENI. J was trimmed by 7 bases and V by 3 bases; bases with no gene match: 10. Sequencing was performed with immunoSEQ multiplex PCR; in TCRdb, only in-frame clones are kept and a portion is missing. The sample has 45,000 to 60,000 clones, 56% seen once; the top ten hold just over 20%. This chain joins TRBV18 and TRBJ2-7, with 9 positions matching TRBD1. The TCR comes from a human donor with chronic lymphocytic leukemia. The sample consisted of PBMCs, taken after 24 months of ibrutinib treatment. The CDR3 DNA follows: TGTGCCAGCTCACCGCCCGGACAGGGGTTGAGGGAGCAGTACTTC. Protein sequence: CASSPPGQGLREQYF.